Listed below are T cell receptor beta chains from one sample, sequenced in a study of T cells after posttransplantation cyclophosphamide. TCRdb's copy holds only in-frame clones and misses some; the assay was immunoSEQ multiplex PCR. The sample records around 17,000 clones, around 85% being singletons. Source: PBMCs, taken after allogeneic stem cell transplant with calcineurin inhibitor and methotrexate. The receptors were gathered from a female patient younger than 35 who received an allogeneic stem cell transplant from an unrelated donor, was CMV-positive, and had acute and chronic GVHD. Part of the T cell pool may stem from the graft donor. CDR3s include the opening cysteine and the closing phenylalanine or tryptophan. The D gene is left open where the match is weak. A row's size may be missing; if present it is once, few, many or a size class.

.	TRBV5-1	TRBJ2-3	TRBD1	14	TGCGCCAGCAGCTTACCGGGACAGGGATGGACGCAGTATTTT	CASSLPGQGWTQYF
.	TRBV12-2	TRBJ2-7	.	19	TGTGCAAGTCGCTTATGCCCTACTCGGAGGGGGCAATACGCCTACGAGCAGTACTTC	CASRLCPTRRGQYAYEQYF
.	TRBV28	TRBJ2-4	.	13	TGTGCCAGCAGTTTACCTGAAAGAGGGCTTCAGTACTTC	CASSLPERGLQYF
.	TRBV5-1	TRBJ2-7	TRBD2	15	TGCGCCAGCAGAGAACTAGCGGATTCTTCCTACGAGCAGTACTTC	CASRELADSSYEQYF
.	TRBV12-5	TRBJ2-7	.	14	TGTGCTAGTGGTCGACAAATGGGCTCCTACGAGCAGTACTTC	CASGRQMGSYEQYF
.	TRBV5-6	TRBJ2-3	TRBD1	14	TGTGCCAGCACCTTAGCTTGGGACAGGGCTTCGCAGTATTTT	CASTLAWDRASQYF
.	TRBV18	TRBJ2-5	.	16	TGTGCCAGCTCACCACCGGACAGCCGGCAAGGAGAGACCCAGTACTTC	CASSPPDSRQGETQYF
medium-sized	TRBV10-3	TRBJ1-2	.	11	TGTGCCATCAGTCAAACCTACGGCTACACCTTC	CAISQTYGYTF
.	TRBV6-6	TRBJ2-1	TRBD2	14	TGTGCCAGCAGGGGGACTAGCGAGGTCAATGAGCAGTTCTTC	CASRGTSEVNEQFF
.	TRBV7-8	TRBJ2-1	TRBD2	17	TGTGCCAGCAGCTCCGGACTAGCGGGAGGCATTTACAATGAGCAGTTCTTC	CASSSGLAGGIYNEQFF
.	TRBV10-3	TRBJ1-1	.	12	TGTGCCATCAGGCAGGGAAGCACTGAAGCTTTCTTT	CAIRQGSTEAFF
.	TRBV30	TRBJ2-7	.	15	TGTGCCTGGAGGGAAAACGTCGGGGCGGGGTACGAGCAGTACTTC	CAWRENVGAGYEQYF
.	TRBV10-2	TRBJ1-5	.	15	TGCGCCAGCGGAGGGGGGGCTGAGGGCAATCAGCCCCAGCATTTT	CASGGGAEGNQPQHF
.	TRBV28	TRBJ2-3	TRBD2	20	TGTGCCAGCAGTCCCGTACTAGCGGGAGGCACTCTCATACGCACAGATACGCAGTATTTT	CASSPVLAGGTLIRTDTQYF
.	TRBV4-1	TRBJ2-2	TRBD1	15	TGCGCCAGCAGCCAGGGGGACAGATACACCGGGGAGCTGTTTTTT	CASSQGDRYTGELFF
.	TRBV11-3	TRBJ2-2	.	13	TGTGCCAGCAGCTTAATTAGCACCGGGGAGCTGTTTTTT	CASSLISTGELFF
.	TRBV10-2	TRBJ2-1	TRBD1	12	TGCGCCACCAATATAGGGGGCAGTGAGCAGTTCTTC	CATNIGGSEQFF
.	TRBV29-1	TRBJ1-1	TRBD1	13	TGCAGCGGACTACAGGGGGGGGATACTGAAGCTTTCTTT	CSGLQGGDTEAFF
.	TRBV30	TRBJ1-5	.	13	TGTGCCGGAGGGGGGGCGGGCAATCAGCCCCAGCATTTT	CAGGGAGNQPQHF
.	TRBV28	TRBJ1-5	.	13	TGTGCCAGCTCTCTGGGGGCTGCTAGGCCCCAGCATTTT	CASSLGAARPQHF
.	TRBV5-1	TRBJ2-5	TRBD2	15	TGCGCCAGCAGACCGGGACTAGCGGGACGGGAGACCCAGTACTTC	CASRPGLAGRETQYF
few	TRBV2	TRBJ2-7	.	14	TGTGCCAGCAGCGCGGGACGGCTCTCCTACGAGCAGTACTTC	CASSAGRLSYEQYF
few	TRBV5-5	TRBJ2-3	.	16	TGTGCCAGCAGCTTGTCCGCGGGCCTCTTCACAGATACGCAGTATTTT	CASSLSAGLFTDTQYF
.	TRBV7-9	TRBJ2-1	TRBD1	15	TGTGCCAGCAGCCTAGGAACAGGGGATTACAATGAGCAGTTCTTC	CASSLGTGDYNEQFF
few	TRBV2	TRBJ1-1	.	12	TGTGCCAGCAGTGACAGGGTCACTGAAGCTTTCTTT	CASSDRVTEAFF
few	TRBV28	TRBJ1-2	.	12	TGTGCCAGCAGCGTCTTATACTATGGCTACACCTTC	CASSVLYYGYTF